The source of this TCR beta chain is a study of technical replicates of blood from several donors (dated by TCRdb to the late 2010s). The CDR3 spans 16 residues, from the cysteine through the phenylalanine. The kept DNA is CDR3 alone, 48 bases in frame from the first base. The germline V gene encodes CDR1 MDHEN and CDR2 SYDVKM. For this chain, trimming is 7 bases at the V end and 2 bases at the J end, and the number of junction bases without a gene match is 10. Regarding this clone: Its specific antigen is unknown. The record has no base qualities; no much larger clone is one base away.

Libraries were prepared through the immunoSEQ multiplex PCR assay. Imported from immuneACCESS, the table was reduced by TCRdb to in-frame sequences with V and J called. These copies leave out some clones; in studies compared against another copy, an unresolved V gene accounts for under half, and the cause of the remainder is not known. Counted in this sample were tens of thousands of clones; around 90% of them appeared once. About 0.23% of the sample is held by the ten biggest clonotypes. The source of this sequence is a human donor in good health. Rearrangement joined TRBV28 to TRBJ1-5, and TRBD1 matches 8 of the central bases. The specimen was T cells isolated from PBMCs. In nucleotides, the sequence is TGTGCCAGCACCCCGACAGGGGATAGGCGCAATCAGCCCCAGCATTTT. Translated, this is CASTPTGDRRNQPQHF.